The clone carrying this TCR beta chain was observed a few times. Its specificity is unknown. The sample originates from a study of cytomegalovirus exposure and HLA in healthy donors. This CDR3 contains 14 residues. Germline V gene lookup returns CDR1 LGHNA and CDR2 YSLEER. V was clipped by 0 bases and J by 6 bases, with 6 bases between them. The PCR was carried out with 60 Vbeta primers and 13 Jbeta primers. TCRdb's copy holds only in-frame clones and misses some; the assay was immunoSEQ multiplex PCR. The sample shows 90,000 to 130,000 clones, less than 85% of them seen only once. Whole-study findings and limits: Cytomegalovirus-associated TCR beta chains were listed, numbering some 180. There were some public TCRs occurring in many donors, but most TCR sequences were rare.

V gene TRBV4-3 combines with J gene TRBJ1-6; D unresolved. The receptor's source is a man in his thirties or forties in good health and CMV-seropositive. Material for sequencing was PBMCs. CDR3 protein: CASSQDRVNSPLHF. The CDR3 DNA reads as TGCGCCAGCAGCCAAGATCGGGTTAATTCACCCCTCCACTTT.